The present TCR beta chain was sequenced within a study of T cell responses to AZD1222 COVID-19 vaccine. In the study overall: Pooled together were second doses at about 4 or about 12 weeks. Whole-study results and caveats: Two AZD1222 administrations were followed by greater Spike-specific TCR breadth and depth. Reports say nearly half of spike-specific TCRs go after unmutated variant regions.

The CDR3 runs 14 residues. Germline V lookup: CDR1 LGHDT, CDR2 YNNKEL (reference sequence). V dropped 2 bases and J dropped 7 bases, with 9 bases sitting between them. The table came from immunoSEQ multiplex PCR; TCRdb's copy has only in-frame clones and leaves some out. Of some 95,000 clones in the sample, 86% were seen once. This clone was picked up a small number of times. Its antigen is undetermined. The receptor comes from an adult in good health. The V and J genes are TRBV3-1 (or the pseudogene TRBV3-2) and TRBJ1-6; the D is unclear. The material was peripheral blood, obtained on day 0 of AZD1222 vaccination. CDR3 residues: CASSQFGANSPLHF. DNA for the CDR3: TGTGCCAGCAGCCAATTCGGAGCAAATTCACCCCTCCACTTT.